The 27 T cell receptor beta chains reported below all come from one sample, sequenced in a study of OX40 agonist ivuxolimab in advanced cancers. TCRdb keeps only in-frame clones here, not all; method: immunoSEQ multiplex PCR. Among approximately 63,000 clones listed, 70% to 80% were seen once. The specimen comprised CD4+ or CD8+ T cells sorted from blood, sampled in a trial of the OX40 agonist ivuxolimab. These receptors all stem from an adult with an advanced solid tumor such as melanoma, head and neck, liver or kidney cancer.

The rearrangement uses TRBV9 and TRBJ2-2, with 10 positions matching TRBD1. Germline CDR1 is SGDLS and CDR2 is YYNGEE. The CDR3 has 17 residues. Trimming cost V 0 bases and J 2 bases; bases outside gene matches: 4. The CDR3 loop is CASSVGRDRGNTGELFF. DNA for the CDR3: TGTGCCAGCAGCGTAGGTCGGGACAGGGGTAACACCGGGGAGCTGTTTTTT.

This clone was found once. The chain employs TRBV6-6 and TRBJ2-7, with 8 bases fitting TRBD1. The germline CDR1 and CDR2 sequences are MNHNY and SVGAGI (reference sequence). The CDR3 covers 12 residues. Trimming at V came to 10 bases and at J to 7 bases, leaving 9 bases not matched to a gene. The CDR3 DNA reads TGTGCCACCCGACAGGGGAGTTGGGAGCAGTACTTC. This translates into CATRQGSWEQYF.

This chain connects TRBV7-2 to TRBJ2-3; D might be TRBD1 (7 bases). The CDR3 is 16 residues long. Trimming shortened V by 7 bases and J by 8 bases, and 25 bases separated the two germline ends. Germline V lookup: CDR1 SGHTA, CDR2 FQGNSA. The CDR3 coding sequence is TGTGCCAGCACCCCACCGAGGGCAGGGGGGATTAGTACGCAGTATTTT. It codes for CASTPPRAGGISTQYF. Looking up the rest from reference TRBV7-2 and TRBJ2-3 gives the full variable domain: GAGVSQSPSNKVTEKGKDVELRCDPISGHTALYWYRQSLGQGLEFLIYFQGNSAPDKSGLPSDRFSAERTGGSVSTLTIQRTQQEDSAVYLCASTPPRAGGISTQYFGPGTRLTVL.

A few counts support this clone. This chain uses TRBV7-2 with TRBJ2-3; D assignment may be TRBD1 or TRBD2 (6 bases each). V lost 5 bases to trimming and J lost 4 bases, with 22 bases between them. Germline lookup yields CDR1 SGHTA and CDR2 FQGNSA. The CDR3 consists of 17 residues. Here the CDR3 reads CASSVRDTGASADTQYF. CDR3 DNA: TGTGCCAGCAGCGTCCGGGACACGGGGGCCTCCGCAGATACGCAGTATTTT.

The chain uses TRBV6-1 and TRBJ1-2; 8 bases match TRBD1. V gave up 10 bases and J gave up 3 bases; unmatched junction bases: 4. The length of the CDR3 is 12 residues. Germline CDR1 and CDR2: MNHNS and SASEGT. CDR3 in amino acids: CATDRGDYGYTF. For the CDR3, the DNA is TGTGCCACCGACAGGGGCGACTATGGCTACACCTTC.

The chain combines TRBV15 with TRBJ2-2; TRBD1 agrees at 8 bases. Germline V CDR1 and CDR2: LNHNV, YYDKDF (reference sequence). The CDR3 runs 14 residues. With 0 bases clipped from V and 9 bases from J, the junction kept 3 bases outside the gene matches. CDR3 region: CATSREDRGWELFF. CDR3 nucleotide sequence: TGTGCCACCAGCAGAGAAGACAGGGGTTGGGAGCTGTTTTTT.

The DNA for the CDR3 is TGTGCCAGTAACCTACTTAGCGGGAGCGGGACCGGGGAGCTGTTTTTT. The encoded protein is CASNLLSGSGTGELFF. The rearrangement links TRBV19 to TRBJ2-2; 9 bases match TRBD2. CDR3 size: 16 residues. Germline CDR1 LNHDA, CDR2 SQIVND (reference sequence). Trimming at V came to 7 bases and at J to 5 bases, leaving 11 bases not matched to a gene.

The CDR3 protein is CASSLGQNTDTQYF. The CDR3 nucleotides are TGTGCCAGCAGCTTAGGACAGAACACAGATACGCAGTATTTT. The rearrangement links TRBV7-3 to TRBJ2-3, with a possible D match to TRBD1 (6 bases). Germline V CDR1 and CDR2: SGHTA, FQGTGA. V was shortened by 2 bases and J by 2 bases, with 8 bases between the two germline ends. The CDR3 length is 14 residues.

V and J are TRBV7-9 and TRBJ2-3; no reliable D call. CDR1 and CDR2 (germline): SEHNR, FQNEAQ (reference sequence). The CDR3 runs to 14 residues. V lost 4 bases and J 2 bases, leaving 10 bases between the germline ends. In DNA, the CDR3 is TGTGCCAGCAGCTCCACAGCAATCACAGATACGCAGTATTTT. Translation gives CASSSTAITDTQYF.

By frequency in the sample, this clone is medium-sized. The chain couples TRBV30 to TRBJ1-5; D is undetermined. This CDR3 is 14 amino acids long. Germline V lookup: CDR1 GTSNPN, CDR2 SVGIG (reference sequence). V was shortened by 2 bases and J by 2 bases, with 10 bases between the two germline ends. The CDR3 sequence: CAWSKTQGNQPQHF. Written as DNA, the CDR3 is TGTGCCTGGAGTAAGACCCAGGGCAATCAGCCCCAGCATTTT.

This rearrangement joins TRBV18 to TRBJ2-7; unclear D gene. The CDR3 has 17 residues. V was clipped by 3 bases and J by 2 bases, with 20 bases between them. The germline V gene encodes CDR1 KGHSH and CDR2 LQKENI. The CDR3 nucleotides are TGTGCCAGCTCACCTCAAAAGTGGGTATCGGAGACCTACGAGCAGTACTTC. Protein sequence: CASSPQKWVSETYEQYF. The full variable domain, in which reference TRBV18 and TRBJ2-7 provide the parts outside the CDR3, is NAGVMQNPRHLVRRRGQEARLRCSPMKGHSHVYWYRQLPEEGLKFMVYLQKENIIDESGMPKERFSAEFPKEGPSILRIQQVVRGDSAAYFCASSPQKWVSETYEQYFGPGTRLTVT.

The chain employs TRBV6-1 and TRBJ1-2; D is ambiguous. Germline V gene sequence: CDR1 MNHNS, CDR2 SASEGT. This CDR3 comprises 15 residues. The V end was cut by 8 bases, the J end by 4 bases, with 20 bases between. The CDR3 coding sequence is TGTGCCAGCTCCGGGAGCCCTTTCTTTTTCTATGGCTACACCTTC. Protein product: CASSGSPFFFYGYTF.

This sequence joins TRBV29-1 and TRBJ2-7, with 9 nucleotides matching TRBD1. Per germline, CDR1 SQVTM and CDR2 ANQGSEA. V lost 8 bases and J lost 3; bases outside the gene matches: 5. The CDR3 has 12 residues. CDR3 nucleotide sequence: TGCAGCTCACTGGGACAGGGCTACGAGCAGTACTTC. Its translation: CSSLGQGYEQYF.

The CDR3: CASSLSRGQANEKLFF. The CDR3 region has the DNA TGTGCCAGCAGTTTATCCAGGGGGCAGGCTAATGAAAAACTGTTTTTT. The rearrangement links TRBV27 to TRBJ1-4; 8 positions match TRBD1. The germline CDR1 and CDR2 sequences are MNHEY and SMNVEV (reference sequence). V lost 0 bases to trimming and J lost 3 bases; unmatched junction nucleotides: 3. The CDR3 loop spans 16 amino acids.

The chain has TRBV19 and TRBJ2-2, with D unclear. Germline CDR1 reads LNHDA; CDR2 reads SQIVND (reference sequence). The V end lost 2 bases, the J end lost 1 base, and 5 bases lay between the germline ends. This CDR3 spans 14 amino acids. CDR3 loop: CASSITRNTGELFF. The CDR3 nucleotides are TGTGCCAGTAGTATAACCAGGAACACCGGGGAGCTGTTTTTT.

The chain links TRBV5-1 to TRBJ1-1; perhaps TRBD1 as D (6 bases). Trimming took 0 bases from V and 2 from J, leaving 8 bases between them. Germline V lookup: CDR1 SGHRS, CDR2 YFSETQ. This CDR3 is built from 14 residues. CDR3 coding DNA: TGCGCCAGCAGCTTGGCAGGGGACAACACTGAAGCTTTCTTT. Residues: CASSLAGDNTEAFF.

This clone was counted between two and nine times. The chain carries TRBV30 and TRBJ2-7, with TRBD2 identical over 10 bases. The CDR3 runs to 13 residues. The germline CDR1 and CDR2 sequences are GTSNPN and SVGIG (reference sequence). J gave up 4 bases and V 4 bases, and 4 bases lay outside the gene matches. The DNA of the CDR3 is TGTGCCTGGACCGGGACTAGCGAGTACGAGCAGTACTTC. Protein sequence: CAWTGTSEYEQYF.

The gene calls are TRBV2 and TRBJ2-7; 9 nucleotides match TRBD1. The junction had 6 bases not matched to a gene; V was cut back by 1 base and J by 2 bases. The CDR3 runs 16 residues. Germline assignment: CDR1 SNHLY and CDR2 FYNNEI. The CDR3 here is CASSEDRTGVAYEQYF. As DNA, the CDR3 is TGTGCCAGCAGTGAAGATCGGACAGGGGTCGCCTACGAGCAGTACTTC.

The V and J genes are TRBV7-9 and TRBJ1-2, with D possibly matching TRBD1 (5 bases). CDR1 is SEHNR and CDR2 is FQNEAQ in the germline V gene (reference sequence). V was cut by 5 bases and J by 5 bases, with 15 bases left in between. The CDR3 length is 14 residues. The CDR3 here is CASSQPAGWYGYTF. CDR3 DNA sequence: TGTGCCAGCAGCCAACCCGCAGGGTGGTATGGCTACACCTTC.

This rearrangement joins TRBV5-5 to TRBJ2-3; D is unresolved. The V end lost 2 bases, the J end lost 1 base, and 11 bases lay between the germline ends. Germline loops: CDR1 SGHKS, CDR2 YYEKEE (reference sequence). This CDR3 is built from 15 residues. DNA for the CDR3: TGTGCCAGCAGCTTCGGGTCCACAGGCACAGATACGCAGTATTTT. Translating it yields CASSFGSTGTDTQYF. Combining the CDR3 with reference TRBV5-5 and TRBJ2-3 gives the whole variable domain DAGVTQSPTHLIKTRGQQVTLRCSPISGHKSVSWYQQVLGQGPQFIFQYYEKEERGRGNFPDRFSARQFPNYSSELNVNALLLGDSALYLCASSFGSTGTDTQYFGPGTRLTVL.

The chain uses TRBV7-8 and TRBJ1-2; a weak D match, TRBD1 (5 bases). V lost 1 base and J lost 9, with 24 bases in between. Germline V lookup: CDR1 SGHVS, CDR2 FQNEAQ. The CDR3 totals 17 residues. CDR3 loop: CASSLGAITGGAGRYTF. The DNA for the CDR3 is TGTGCCAGCAGCTTAGGGGCCATAACAGGAGGGGCTGGGCGCTACACCTTC.

The rearrangement uses TRBV27 and TRBJ2-1; D not certain. Germline V gene sequence: CDR1 MNHEY, CDR2 SMNVEV (reference sequence). The CDR3 is 15 amino acids. The V gene lost 6 bases and the J gene lost 6 bases, with 18 bases spanning the gap. CDR3 nucleotide sequence: TGTGCCAGCAGCCTGACACCGGAACCCGTCAATGAGCAGTTCTTC. Amino acids: CASSLTPEPVNEQFF.

The rearrangement uses TRBV19 and TRBJ1-5; D ambiguous. Germline V gene data show CDR1 as LNHDA and CDR2 as SQIVND (reference sequence). The CDR3 has 15 residues. The V end was cut by 1 base, the J end by 6 bases, with 13 bases between. DNA for the CDR3: TGTGCCAGTAGTATAGTCCTGAGTGGGGTTCAGCCCCAGCATTTT. It codes for CASSIVLSGVQPQHF.

This clone is medium-sized within its sample. The chain combines TRBV19 with TRBJ2-5; 9 bases agree with TRBD1. V gave up 6 bases and J gave up 4 bases; unmatched junction bases: 9. This CDR3 contains 15 residues. Germline V gene lookup returns CDR1 LNHDA and CDR2 SQIVND (reference sequence). DNA for the CDR3: TGTGCCAGTAGGAATCCGGGACAGGGAAGAGAGACCCAGTACTTC. Encoded protein: CASRNPGQGRETQYF.

The V and J genes are TRBV7-8 and TRBJ2-7; D gene uncertain. CDR1 is SGHVS, CDR2 FQNEAQ, per germline. The ends were cut back, 2 bases at V and 6 bases at J, with 17 bases in the middle. This CDR3 region has 15 residues. DNA of the CDR3: TGTGCCAGCAGCTTAATCCAGGACCGGTCGGGCGAGCAGTACTTC. This encodes CASSLIQDRSGEQYF. Complete variable domain (other parts from reference TRBV7-8 and TRBJ2-7): GAGVSQSPRYKVAKRGQDVALRCDPISGHVSLFWYQQALGQGPEFLTYFQNEAQLDKSGLPSDRFFAERPEGSVSTLKIQRTQQEDSAVYLCASSLIQDRSGEQYFGPGTRLTVT.

This clone was found a few times. The chain couples TRBV10-3 to TRBJ1-5; D is ambiguous. From germline, CDR1 is ENHRY and CDR2 SYGVKD. The CDR3 has 14 residues. Trimming took off 0 bases at V and 5 bases at J, with 8 bases between the two ends. The CDR3 coding sequence is TGTGCCATCAGTGAGTCGGGCGATGATCAGCCCCAGCATTTT. Protein: CAISESGDDQPQHF.

This clone has only a few counts. The chain combines TRBV7-2 with TRBJ2-1; 10 bases match TRBD2. The germline V gene encodes CDR1 SGHTA and CDR2 FQGNSA. The CDR3 is made up of 18 amino acids. The V and J ends lost 8 bases and 0 bases, in that order; junction bases with no gene match: 13. The CDR3 region has the DNA TGTGCCAGCGTCCCTCTAGCGGGGGCCCAAAGCTCCTACAATGAGCAGTTCTTC. This codes for CASVPLAGAQSSYNEQFF.